Included here is one TCR beta chain sequence, with context. As yet, its antigen is unknown. Per the germline V gene, CDR1 is SGHVS and CDR2 is FQNEAQ. Deletions cut 5 bases from V and 0 bases from J, with 10 bases between. The CDR3 runs to 14 residues. The sample comes from a study of T cell repertoires in cytomegalovirus infection. At the level of the study: Newly reported HLA-C-restricted and thoroughly characterized HLA-B-restricted CMV epitopes were employed. A matching HLA type, together with CMV infection, was signaled by public TCR beta signatures.

TCRdb called the reads again in MiXCR, with one record for every CDR3 protein. The sample consists of approximately 600,000 distinct CDR3 sequences, 40% of them appearing once. Study-level results: The ex vivo response showed dominance by HLA-C-restricted CMV-specific TCR beta clonotypes. Using cumulative public TCR beta family frequency, the authors identified those who carried CMV together with the relevant HLA.

This sequence was found in a human donor in good health (CMV status not recorded). Some clones in this sample may be carry-over from other donors' samples. This sequence joins TRBV7-8 and TRBJ1-1; no firm D call. Sequencing was performed on cultured PBMCs, taken from culture after CMV antigen stimulation. CDR3 in amino acids: CASSPSLMNTEAFF. The CDR3 nucleotides are TGTGCCAGCAGCCCCTCCCTTATGAACACTGAAGCTTTCTTT.